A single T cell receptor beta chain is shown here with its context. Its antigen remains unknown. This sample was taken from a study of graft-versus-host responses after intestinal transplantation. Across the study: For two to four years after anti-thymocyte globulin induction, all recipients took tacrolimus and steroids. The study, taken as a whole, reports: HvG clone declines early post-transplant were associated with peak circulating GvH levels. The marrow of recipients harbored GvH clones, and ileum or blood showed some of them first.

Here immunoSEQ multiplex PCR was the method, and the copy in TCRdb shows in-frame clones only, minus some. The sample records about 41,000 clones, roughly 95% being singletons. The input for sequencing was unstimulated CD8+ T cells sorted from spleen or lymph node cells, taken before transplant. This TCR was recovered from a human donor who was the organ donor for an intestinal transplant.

Written as DNA, the CDR3 is TGTGCCAGCAGCTTAGGAGGGGACGACTACAATGAGCAGTTCTTC. It yields the protein CASSLGGDDYNEQFF. J is TRBJ2-1 and V is TRBV11-2; D may be TRBD1 or TRBD2 (5 bases each). The CDR3 is 15 residues long. From germline, CDR1 is SGHAT and CDR2 FQNNGV. V was clipped by 1 base and J by 3 bases, with 10 bases between them.